This T cell receptor (beta chain) was sequenced for a study of a mutant IDH1 vaccine in newly diagnosed glioma. Overall study context: The start of vaccination came 4-6 weeks after radiotherapy alone, or with temozolomide cycles.

The time point denotes: week 35, safety follow-up. It was 300 ug of mutant IDH1 20-mer peptide that made up each vaccine dose, given with topical imiquimod. With regard to this clone: The antigen is undetermined.

CDR1 is MNHNS, CDR2 SASEGT, per germline. This CDR3 is 16 amino acids long. Trimming removed 2 bases from V and 1 base from J; junction bases left unmatched: 4. Generated by immunoSEQ multiplex PCR, the TCRdb table keeps only in-frame clones and is missing some. The data show about 56,000 clones, 70% to 90% seen once. The material was PBMCs, obtained from a glioma patient whose treatment included an IDH1 peptide vaccine. The TCR sequence derives from a man in his forties with glioma. This chain links TRBV6-1 with TRBJ1-5; 8 positions match TRBD1. The CDR3 region has the DNA TGTGCCAGCAGTGAAAGGACAGGGTTGAGCAATCAGCCCCAGCATTTT. Translating it yields CASSERTGLSNQPQHF.